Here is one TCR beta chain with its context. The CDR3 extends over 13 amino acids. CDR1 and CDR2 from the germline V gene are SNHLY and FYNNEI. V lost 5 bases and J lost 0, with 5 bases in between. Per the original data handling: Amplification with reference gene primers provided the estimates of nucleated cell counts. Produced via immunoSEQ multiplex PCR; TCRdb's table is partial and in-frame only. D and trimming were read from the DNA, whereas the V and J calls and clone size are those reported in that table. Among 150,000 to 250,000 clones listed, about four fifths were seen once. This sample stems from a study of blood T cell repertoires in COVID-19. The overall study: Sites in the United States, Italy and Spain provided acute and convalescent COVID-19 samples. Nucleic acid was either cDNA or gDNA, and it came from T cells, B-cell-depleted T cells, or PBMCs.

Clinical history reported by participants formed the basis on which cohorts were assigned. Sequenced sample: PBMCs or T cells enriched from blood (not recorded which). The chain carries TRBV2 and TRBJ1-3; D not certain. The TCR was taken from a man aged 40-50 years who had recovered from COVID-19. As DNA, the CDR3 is TGTGCCAGCAGTACTGACTCTGGAAACACCATATATTTT. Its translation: CASSTDSGNTIYF.